The 4 T cell receptor beta chains given below trace back to one sample, sequenced in a study of blood T cell repertoires in COVID-19. Assay used: immunoSEQ multiplex PCR; TCRdb lists only in-frame clones, some missing. The sample yields fewer than 130,000 clones, more than 75% seen once. What was sequenced was peripheral blood. The origin of the receptors is a human donor in a cohort sampled during active COVID-19.

The V call is TRBV7-3, the J call TRBJ2-2; the D is unclear. The CDR3 length is 13 residues. The V end was cut by 4 bases, the J end by 7 bases, with 10 bases between. Germline CDR1 is SGHTA and CDR2 is FQGTGA. CDR3: CASSSARDGELFF. The CDR3 coding sequence is TGTGCCAGCAGCTCGGCTAGAGACGGGGAGCTGTTTTTT.

The CDR3 region has the DNA TGCAGCGGGAGACTAGCAGAGATCAATGAGCAGTTCTTC. This codes for CSGRLAEINEQFF. The chain carries TRBV29-1 and TRBJ2-1; 7 bases agree with TRBD2. V was pared by 7 bases and J by 6 bases, with 9 bases of the junction left unmatched. This CDR3 spans 13 amino acids. CDR1 SQVTM and CDR2 ANQGSEA come from the germline V gene.

The J gene is TRBJ2-3, the V gene TRBV18, with 7 positions matching TRBD2. The CDR3 spans 14 residues. Looked up from germline, CDR1 is KGHSH and CDR2 is LQKENI. With V trimmed by 3 bases and J by 1 base, 1 base remained unmatched. CDR3 DNA: TGTGCCAGCTCACCCCTAGCGGGCACAGATACGCAGTATTTT. It encodes CASSPLAGTDTQYF.

The chain carries TRBV18 and TRBJ2-1, with D maybe TRBD2 (5 bases). The germline CDR1 and CDR2 sequences are KGHSH and LQKENI. The CDR3 sequence is 15 residues long. Deletions cut 4 bases from V and 4 bases from J, with 14 bases between. For the CDR3, the DNA is TGTGCCAGCTCACTAGATGGGGAGTTTTACAATGAGCAGTTCTTC. Protein product: CASSLDGEFYNEQFF.